This T cell receptor (beta chain) was observed in a study of response to subunit inactivated influenza vaccine. General study results and limits: Authors suggested each seasonal flu vaccination may recruit only limited numbers of new T cells.

Trimming left V 6 bases short and J 2 bases short, with 13 bases between. The CDR3 has 14 residues. CDR1 ENHRY and CDR2 SYGVKD come from the germline V gene. A remark on this clonotype: The antigen is unknown.

TCRdb ran MiXCR on the RT-PCR reads and lists one entry per CDR3 protein. The sample carries about 520,000 distinct CDR3 sequences, approximately 7.8% recorded once. V and J are TRBV10-3 and TRBJ2-5; D tentatively reads TRBD1 or TRBD2 (5 bases each). The sequenced sample was PBMCs from blood, obtained less than 30 months after vaccination. This sequence was found in a man between 50 and 69 years old who received an inactivated influenza vaccine. This CDR3 is CAIRKGTGQETQYF. CDR3 nucleotides: TGTGCCATCAGGAAAGGGACCGGACAAGAGACCCAGTACTTC.